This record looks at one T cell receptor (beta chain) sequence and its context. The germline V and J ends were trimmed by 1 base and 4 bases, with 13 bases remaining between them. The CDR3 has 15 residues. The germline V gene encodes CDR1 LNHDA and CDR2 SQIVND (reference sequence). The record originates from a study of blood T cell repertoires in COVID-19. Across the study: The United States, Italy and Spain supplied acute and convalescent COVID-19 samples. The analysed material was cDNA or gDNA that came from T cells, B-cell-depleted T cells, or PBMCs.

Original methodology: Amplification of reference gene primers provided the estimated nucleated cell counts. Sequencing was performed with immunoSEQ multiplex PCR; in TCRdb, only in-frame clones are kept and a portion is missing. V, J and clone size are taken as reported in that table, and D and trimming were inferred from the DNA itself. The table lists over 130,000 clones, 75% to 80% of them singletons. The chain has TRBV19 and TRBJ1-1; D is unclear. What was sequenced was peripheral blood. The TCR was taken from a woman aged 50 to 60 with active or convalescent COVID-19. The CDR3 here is CASSIGGSSLTEAFF. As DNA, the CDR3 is TGTGCCAGTAGTATAGGAGGCAGTTCTCTCACTGAAGCTTTCTTT.